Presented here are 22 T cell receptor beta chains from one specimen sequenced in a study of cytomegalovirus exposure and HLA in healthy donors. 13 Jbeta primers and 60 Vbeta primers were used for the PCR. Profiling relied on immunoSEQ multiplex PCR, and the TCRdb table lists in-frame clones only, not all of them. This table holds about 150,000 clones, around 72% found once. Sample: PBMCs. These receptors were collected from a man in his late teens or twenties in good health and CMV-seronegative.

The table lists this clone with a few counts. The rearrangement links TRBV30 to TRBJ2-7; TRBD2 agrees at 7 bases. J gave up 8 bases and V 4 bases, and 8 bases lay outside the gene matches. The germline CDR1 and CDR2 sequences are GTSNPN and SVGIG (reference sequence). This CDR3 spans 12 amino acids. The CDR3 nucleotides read TGTGCCTGGACCGCACTAGCGACGAAGCAGTACTTC. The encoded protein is CAWTALATKQYF.

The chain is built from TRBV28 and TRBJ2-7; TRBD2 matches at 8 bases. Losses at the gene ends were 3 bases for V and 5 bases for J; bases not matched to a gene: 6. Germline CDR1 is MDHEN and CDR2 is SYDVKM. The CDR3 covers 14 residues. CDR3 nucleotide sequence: TGTGCCAGCAGTTTTCCCGACGGGAGGGACGAGCAGTACTTC. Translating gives CASSFPDGRDEQYF.

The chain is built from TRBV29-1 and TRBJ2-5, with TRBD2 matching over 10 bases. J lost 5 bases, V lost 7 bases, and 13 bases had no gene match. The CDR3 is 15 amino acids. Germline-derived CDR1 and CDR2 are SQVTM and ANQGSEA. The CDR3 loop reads CSAALRAGGRETQYF. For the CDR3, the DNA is TGCAGCGCTGCCTTAAGAGCGGGAGGGCGGGAGACCCAGTACTTC.

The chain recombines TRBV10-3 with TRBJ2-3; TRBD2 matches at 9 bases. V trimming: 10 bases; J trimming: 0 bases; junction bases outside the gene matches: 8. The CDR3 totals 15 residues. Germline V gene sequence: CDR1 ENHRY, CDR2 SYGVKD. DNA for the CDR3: TGTGCCACCGGGACTAGCAAAGCTAGCACAGATACGCAGTATTTT. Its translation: CATGTSKASTDTQYF.

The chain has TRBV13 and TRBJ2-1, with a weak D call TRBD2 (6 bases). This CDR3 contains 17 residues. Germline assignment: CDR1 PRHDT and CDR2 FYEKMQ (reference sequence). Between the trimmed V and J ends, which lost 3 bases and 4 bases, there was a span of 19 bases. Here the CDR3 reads CASSFPSAEGLYNEQFF. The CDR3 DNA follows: TGTGCCAGCAGCTTCCCTTCTGCGGAGGGATTATACAATGAGCAGTTCTTC.

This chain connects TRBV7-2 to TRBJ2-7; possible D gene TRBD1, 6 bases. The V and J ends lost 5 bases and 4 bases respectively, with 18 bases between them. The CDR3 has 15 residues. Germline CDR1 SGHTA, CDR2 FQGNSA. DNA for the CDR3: TGTGCCAGCAGCCCCGGACAGAACGCTCGGTACGAGCAGTACTTC. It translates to CASSPGQNARYEQYF. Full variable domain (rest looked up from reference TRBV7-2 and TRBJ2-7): GAGVSQSPSNKVTEKGKDVELRCDPISGHTALYWYRQSLGQGLEFLIYFQGNSAPDKSGLPSDRFSAERTGGSVSTLTIQRTQQEDSAVYLCASSPGQNARYEQYFGPGTRLTVT.

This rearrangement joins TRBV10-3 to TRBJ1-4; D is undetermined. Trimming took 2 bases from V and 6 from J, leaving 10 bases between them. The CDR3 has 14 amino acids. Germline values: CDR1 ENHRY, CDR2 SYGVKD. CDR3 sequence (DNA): TGTGCCATCAGTGAGGGACTCTTGGATGAAAAACTGTTTTTT. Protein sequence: CAISEGLLDEKLFF.

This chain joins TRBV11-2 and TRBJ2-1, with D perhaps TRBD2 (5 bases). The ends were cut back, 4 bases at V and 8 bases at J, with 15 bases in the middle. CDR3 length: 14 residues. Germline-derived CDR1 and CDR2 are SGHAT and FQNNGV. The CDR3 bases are TGTGCCAGCAGCTCCCCCGCGGAGGAATATGAGCAGTTCTTC. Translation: CASSSPAEEYEQFF.

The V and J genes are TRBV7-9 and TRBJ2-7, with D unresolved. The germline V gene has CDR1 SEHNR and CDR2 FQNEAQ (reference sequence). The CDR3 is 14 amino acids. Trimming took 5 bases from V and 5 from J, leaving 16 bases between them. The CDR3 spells CASSPPRYPHEQYF. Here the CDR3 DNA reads TGTGCCAGCAGCCCCCCCAGGTATCCGCACGAGCAGTACTTC.

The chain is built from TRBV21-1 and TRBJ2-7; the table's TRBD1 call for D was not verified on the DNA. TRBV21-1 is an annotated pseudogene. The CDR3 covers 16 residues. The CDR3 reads CASRSQFPLQGSEQYF. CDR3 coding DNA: TGTGCCAGCCGCAGCCAATTTCCTTTGCAGGGGAGCGAGCAGTACTTC.

CDR3 amino acids: CASSLQGEYYGYTF. The CDR3 DNA sequence: TGTGCCAGCAGCTTACAGGGGGAGTATTATGGCTACACCTTC. The chain combines TRBV5-4 with TRBJ1-2; 8 bases match TRBD1. Germline-derived CDR1 and CDR2 are SGHNT and YYREEE (reference sequence). The CDR3 has 14 amino acids. The ends lost 2 bases at V and 5 bases at J; junction bases unmatched: 5. The whole variable domain, remainder taken from reference TRBV5-4 and TRBJ1-2, is ETGVTQSPTHLIKTRGQQVTLRCSSQSGHNTVSWYQQALGQGPQFIFQYYREEENGRGNFPPRFSGLQFPNYSSELNVNALELDDSALYLCASSLQGEYYGYTFGSGTRLTVV.

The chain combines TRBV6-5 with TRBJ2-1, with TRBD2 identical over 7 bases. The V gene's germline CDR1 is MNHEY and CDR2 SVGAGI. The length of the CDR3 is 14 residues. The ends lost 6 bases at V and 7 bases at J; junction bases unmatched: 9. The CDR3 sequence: CASRKAGSGNEQFF. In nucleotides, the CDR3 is TGTGCCAGCAGAAAAGCGGGGAGCGGGAATGAGCAGTTCTTC.

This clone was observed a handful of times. CDR3 nucleotides: TGTGCCAGCAGCTTACAGGGCCCCGTGGGAGGCTACACCTTC. Translating gives CASSLQGPVGGYTF. The chain carries TRBV5-4 and TRBJ1-2; a weak D match, TRBD1 (6 bases). Germline CDR1 and CDR2: SGHNT and YYREEE (reference sequence). The V end lost 2 bases, the J end lost 8 bases, and 16 bases lay between the germline ends. The CDR3 is made up of 14 amino acids. Variable domain in full (rest from reference TRBV5-4 and TRBJ1-2): ETGVTQSPTHLIKTRGQQVTLRCSSQSGHNTVSWYQQALGQGPQFIFQYYREEENGRGNFPPRFSGLQFPNYSSELNVNALELDDSALYLCASSLQGPVGGYTFGSGTRLTVV.

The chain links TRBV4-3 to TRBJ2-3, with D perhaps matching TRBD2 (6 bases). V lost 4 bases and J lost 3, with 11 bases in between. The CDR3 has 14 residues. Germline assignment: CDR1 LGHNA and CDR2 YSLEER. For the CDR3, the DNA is TGCGCCAGCAGCCTAGGAGGAGGGACAGATACGCAGTATTTT. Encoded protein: CASSLGGGTDTQYF.

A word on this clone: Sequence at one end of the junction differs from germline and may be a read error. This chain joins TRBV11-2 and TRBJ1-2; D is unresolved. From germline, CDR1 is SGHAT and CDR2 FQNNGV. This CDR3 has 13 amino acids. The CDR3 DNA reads TGTGCCAGCAGCTTAGCACTCAGCGGAAGTTCCCTATTC. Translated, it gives CASSLALSGSSLF. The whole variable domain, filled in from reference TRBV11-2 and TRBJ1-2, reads EAGVAQSPRYKIIEKRQSVAFWCNPISGHATLYWYQQILGQGPKLLIQFQNNGVVDDSQLPKDRFSAERLKGVDSTLKIQPAKLEDSAVYLCASSLALSGSSLFGSGTRLTVV.

The CDR3 loop reads CASSSGGTEAFF. CDR3 DNA: TGTGCCAGCAGCTCCGGGGGGACTGAAGCTTTCTTT. The rearrangement links TRBV7-8 to TRBJ1-1; the D gene is possibly TRBD1 (5 bases). Trimming cost V 4 bases and J 5 bases, with 8 bases left between them. Per germline, CDR1 SGHVS and CDR2 FQNEAQ. The CDR3 length is 12 residues.

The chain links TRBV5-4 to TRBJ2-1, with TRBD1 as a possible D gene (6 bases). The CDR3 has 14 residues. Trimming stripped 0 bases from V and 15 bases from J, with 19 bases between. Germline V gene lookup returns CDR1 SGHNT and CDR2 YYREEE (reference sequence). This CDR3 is CASSLGASGTSPFF. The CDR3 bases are TGTGCCAGCAGCTTGGGTGCCTCCGGGACAAGTCCGTTCTTC.

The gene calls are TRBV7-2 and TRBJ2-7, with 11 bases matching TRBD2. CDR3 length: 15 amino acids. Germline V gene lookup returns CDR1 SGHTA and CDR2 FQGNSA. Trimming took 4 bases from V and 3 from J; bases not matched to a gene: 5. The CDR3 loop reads CASSSAGTSGYEQYF. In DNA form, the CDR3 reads TGTGCCAGCAGCTCCGCCGGGACTAGCGGCTACGAGCAGTACTTC.

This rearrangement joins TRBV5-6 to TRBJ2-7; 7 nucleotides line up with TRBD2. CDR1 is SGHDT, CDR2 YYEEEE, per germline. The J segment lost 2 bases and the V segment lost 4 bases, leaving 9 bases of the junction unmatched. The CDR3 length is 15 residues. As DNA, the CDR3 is TGTGCCAGCAGCCTCCCGGGCGGGAGCCCCTACGAGCAGTACTTC. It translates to CASSLPGGSPYEQYF. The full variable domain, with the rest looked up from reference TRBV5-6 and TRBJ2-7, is DAGVTQSPTHLIKTRGQQVTLRCSPKSGHDTVSWYQQALGQGPQFIFQYYEEEERQRGNFPDRFSGHQFPNYSSELNVNALLLGDSALYLCASSLPGGSPYEQYFGPGTRLTVT.

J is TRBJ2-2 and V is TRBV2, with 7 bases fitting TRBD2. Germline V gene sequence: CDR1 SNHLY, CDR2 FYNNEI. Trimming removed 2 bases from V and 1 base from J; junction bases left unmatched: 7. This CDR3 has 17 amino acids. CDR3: CASSERWWGGNTGELFF. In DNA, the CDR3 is TGTGCCAGCAGTGAACGGTGGTGGGGGGGGAACACCGGGGAGCTGTTTTTT.

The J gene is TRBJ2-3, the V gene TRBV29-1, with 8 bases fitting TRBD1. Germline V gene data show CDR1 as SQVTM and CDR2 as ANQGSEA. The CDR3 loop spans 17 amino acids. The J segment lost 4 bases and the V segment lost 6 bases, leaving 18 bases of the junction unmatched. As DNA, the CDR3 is TGCAGCGTAGGGGGATTCGTAGGACAGGGCCATGCAGATACGCAGTATTTT. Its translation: CSVGGFVGQGHADTQYF.

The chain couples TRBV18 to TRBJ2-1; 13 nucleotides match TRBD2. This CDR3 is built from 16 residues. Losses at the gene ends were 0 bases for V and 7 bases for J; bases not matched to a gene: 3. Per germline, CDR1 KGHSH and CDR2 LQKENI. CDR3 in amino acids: CASSPPTGLAGNEQFF. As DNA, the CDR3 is TGTGCCAGCTCACCACCGACGGGACTAGCGGGAAATGAGCAGTTCTTC.